One and the same sample provided the 32 T cell receptor beta chains below, sequenced in a study of untreated major depressive disorder. Only in-frame clones appear in the TCRdb table, and some are missing; sequencing was by immunoSEQ multiplex PCR. The profile shows more than 20,000 clones, 90% to 95% of them singletons. The sample was CD4+ T cells from PBMCs. These receptor sequences come from a man aged 25 to 40 in good health.

The rearrangement links TRBV2 to TRBJ2-3, with D perhaps matching TRBD1 (6 bases). The V gene's germline CDR1 is SNHLY and CDR2 FYNNEI. CDR3 length equals 13 residues. Trimming pared 8 bases from V and 0 bases from J, leaving 9 bases between. CDR3 residues: CASLGQSTDTQYF. CDR3 nucleotide sequence: TGTGCCAGCCTTGGACAGAGCACAGATACGCAGTATTTT.

The chain carries TRBV7-8 and TRBJ1-2, with TRBD1 as a possible D gene (5 bases). V was shortened by 4 bases and J by 3 bases, with 9 bases between the two germline ends. The CDR3 sequence is 13 residues long. In germline, CDR1 is SGHVS, CDR2 FQNEAQ. The CDR3 here is CASSSSGYYGYTF. CDR3 DNA sequence: TGTGCCAGCAGCTCTTCAGGGTACTATGGCTACACCTTC.

This clone was recorded only once. This chain joins TRBV30 and TRBJ2-1; the D gene is possibly TRBD2 (6 bases). Germline CDR1 GTSNPN, CDR2 SVGIG (reference sequence). V was clipped by 2 bases and J by 2 bases, with 13 bases between them. The CDR3 runs 15 residues. CDR3 sequence reads: CAWSTGLAPYNEQFF. CDR3 bases: TGTGCCTGGAGTACCGGGCTAGCGCCCTACAATGAGCAGTTCTTC.

The chain uses TRBV4-1 and TRBJ2-7; 14 bases align to TRBD2. Germline V gene data show CDR1 as MGHRA and CDR2 as YSYEKL. This CDR3 contains 16 residues. V lost 4 bases to trimming and J lost 3 bases; unmatched junction nucleotides: 5. The CDR3 DNA reads TGCGCCAGCAGCCGGAGACTAGCGGGAGGGTTCTACGAGCAGTACTTC. Its translation: CASSRRLAGGFYEQYF.

The rearrangement links TRBV19 to TRBJ1-5, with D maybe TRBD1 (6 bases). Germline lookup yields CDR1 LNHDA and CDR2 SQIVND (reference sequence). Trimming took 7 bases from V and 4 from J, leaving 20 bases between them. There are 16 residues in the CDR3. The CDR3 nucleotides read TGTGCCAGTACCCCCATTCAGGGGCTGGGGAATCAGCCCCAGCATTTT. It encodes CASTPIQGLGNQPQHF. Together with reference TRBV19 and TRBJ1-5, the CDR3 gives the full variable domain: DGGITQSPKYLFRKEGQNVTLSCEQNLNHDAMYWYRQDPGQGLRLIYYSQIVNDFQKGDIAEGYSVSREKKESFPLTVTSAQKNPTAFYLCASTPIQGLGNQPQHFGDGTRLSIL.

The rearrangement uses TRBV7-9 and TRBJ2-1; 7 bases agree with TRBD2. This CDR3 has 13 residues. Trimming cost V 5 bases and J 9 bases; bases outside gene matches: 7. Germline assignment: CDR1 SEHNR and CDR2 FQNEAQ (reference sequence). The CDR3 nucleotides are TGTGCCAGCAGCCCGCGGGAGCCCGGTGAGCAGTTCTTC. Amino acids: CASSPREPGEQFF.

The rearrangement links TRBV18 to TRBJ1-2; the D is unclear. The CDR3 is made up of 13 amino acids. Trimming took 5 bases from V and 1 from J, leaving 8 bases between them. Germline assignment: CDR1 KGHSH and CDR2 LQKENI. Here the CDR3 reads CASSTDSNYGYTF. The CDR3 region has the DNA TGTGCCAGCTCAACTGATAGTAACTATGGCTACACCTTC.

The chain recombines TRBV6-1 with TRBJ1-1, with unresolved D. Per germline, CDR1 MNHNS and CDR2 SASEGT. This CDR3 has 13 residues. Deletions cut 3 bases from V and 0 bases from J, with 5 bases between. The CDR3 here is CASSDQMNTEAFF. CDR3 coding DNA: TGTGCCAGCAGTGATCAAATGAACACTGAAGCTTTCTTT.

This chain connects TRBV30 to TRBJ2-3, with D possibly being TRBD1 (6 bases). Germline CDR1 GTSNPN, CDR2 SVGIG (reference sequence). Trimming took 3 bases from V and 1 from J, leaving 14 bases between them. The length of the CDR3 is 15 residues. In DNA, the CDR3 is TGTGCCTGGAGCCCGGACAGCGGACGCACAGATACGCAGTATTTT. Translated: CAWSPDSGRTDTQYF.

The chain recombines TRBV15 with TRBJ2-7, with 9 bases that match TRBD1. Germline lookup yields CDR1 LNHNV and CDR2 YYDKDF (reference sequence). The CDR3 is 16 amino acids. V lost 0 bases and J lost 1; bases outside the gene matches: 4. The CDR3 DNA is TGTGCCACCAGCAGAGAGTGGGGACAGGGATCCTACGAGCAGTACTTC. Translating gives CATSREWGQGSYEQYF.

This chain connects TRBV6-1 to TRBJ2-7, with 8 bases identical to TRBD1. Looked up from germline, CDR1 is MNHNS and CDR2 is SASEGT. V shed 4 bases and J 7 bases; nucleotides not matched to a gene: 9. The CDR3 loop spans 14 amino acids. The CDR3 sequence is CASSVSQGAREQYF. The CDR3 DNA sequence: TGTGCCAGCAGTGTTTCGCAGGGGGCGCGGGAGCAGTACTTC.

The chain recombines TRBV7-2 with TRBJ1-4; D not resolved. This CDR3 is 16 amino acids long. The V end was cut by 0 bases, the J end by 3 bases, with 11 bases between. Germline CDR1 SGHTA, CDR2 FQGNSA. The DNA for the CDR3 is TGTGCCAGCAGCTTAGCCGGGCCCGGGGCTAATGAAAAACTGTTTTTT. Translated: CASSLAGPGANEKLFF.

J is TRBJ1-2 and V is TRBV6-5; D might be TRBD1 (5 bases). From germline, CDR1 is MNHEY and CDR2 SVGAGI. V was pared by 6 bases and J by 8 bases, with 19 bases between. The CDR3 runs 14 residues. This CDR3 is CASRAAPREGGYTF. The DNA for the CDR3 is TGTGCCAGCAGGGCCGCTCCCCGGGAGGGGGGCTACACCTTC.

The rearrangement links TRBV2 to TRBJ2-7, with TRBD2 identical over 8 bases. Looked up from germline, CDR1 is SNHLY and CDR2 is FYNNEI. Unmatched junction bases numbered 8, after V lost 6 bases and J lost 4 bases. The CDR3 consists of 14 residues. CDR3 nucleotides: TGTGCCAGCAGGGGAACTAGCGGACCTTACGAGCAGTACTTC. Protein product: CASRGTSGPYEQYF.

This chain joins TRBV7-2 and TRBJ2-3; 9 nucleotides align to TRBD2. The CDR3 spans 14 residues. In germline, CDR1 is SGHTA, CDR2 FQGNSA. The junction had 7 bases not matched to a gene; V was cut back by 8 bases and J by 4 bases. CDR3 sequence reads: CASRSGSGADTQYF. As DNA, the CDR3 is TGTGCCAGCCGTAGCGGGAGTGGGGCAGATACGCAGTATTTT.

The rearrangement joins TRBV11-3 to TRBJ2-7, with 7 bases aligning to TRBD2. Trimming took 3 bases from V and 3 from J; bases not matched to a gene: 8. Germline CDR1 SGHNT, CDR2 YENEEA. CDR3 length: 15 residues. CDR3 DNA sequence: TGTGCCAGCAGCTTGGGCCTAGCGGAAAACTACGAGCAGTACTTC. It is translated as CASSLGLAENYEQYF.

This clone was seen once. The chain couples TRBV12-5 to TRBJ2-3; D not certain. The V end was cut by 3 bases, the J end by 8 bases, with 9 bases between. Germline values: CDR1 LGHNT, CDR2 FRNRAP. This CDR3 comprises 12 residues. Written as DNA, the CDR3 is TGTGCTAGTGGTTTTTTGGTGGGTACGCAGTATTTT. Its protein is CASGFLVGTQYF.

The chain carries TRBV27 and TRBJ1-1; 7 bases align to TRBD1. Germline assignment: CDR1 MNHEY and CDR2 SMNVEV (reference sequence). The junction had 8 bases not matched to a gene; V was cut back by 5 bases and J by 5 bases. The CDR3 is 14 amino acids. The CDR3 reads CASSPYRGYTEAFF. The CDR3, as DNA: TGTGCCAGCAGTCCTTACAGGGGTTATACTGAAGCTTTCTTT.

V is TRBV7-8 and J is TRBJ2-5; no definite D call. The CDR3 length is 13 residues. The germline gives CDR1 SGHVS, CDR2 FQNEAQ. V lost 7 bases and J lost 2, with 11 bases in between. CDR3 nucleotide sequence: TGTGCCAGCACGGAGCTGACACAAGAGACCCAGTACTTC. Protein sequence: CASTELTQETQYF. Together with reference TRBV7-8 and TRBJ2-5, the CDR3 gives the full variable domain: GAGVSQSPRYKVAKRGQDVALRCDPISGHVSLFWYQQALGQGPEFLTYFQNEAQLDKSGLPSDRFFAERPEGSVSTLKIQRTQQEDSAVYLCASTELTQETQYFGPGTRLLVL.

The rearrangement links TRBV6-6 to TRBJ2-5, with D hard to call. Germline V lookup: CDR1 MNHNY, CDR2 SVGAGI (reference sequence). CDR3 size: 13 residues. With 4 bases removed from V and 4 bases from J, the gap between germline ends came to 10 bases. This chain's CDR3 is CASSSVWVETQYF. CDR3 sequence (DNA): TGTGCCAGCAGTTCCGTCTGGGTAGAGACCCAGTACTTC.

This chain links TRBV7-6 with TRBJ2-1; unclear D gene. CDR3 length: 16 amino acids. Germline values: CDR1 SGHVS, CDR2 FNYEAQ. The ends were cut back, 2 bases at V and 8 bases at J, with 19 bases in the middle. CDR3 sequence: CASSLQLPRGGDEQFF. The CDR3 DNA reads TGTGCCAGCAGCTTACAGCTCCCTAGAGGTGGTGATGAGCAGTTCTTC. The whole variable domain, remainder taken from reference TRBV7-6 and TRBJ2-1, is GAGVSQSPRYKVTKRGQDVALRCDPISGHVSLYWYRQALGQGPEFLTYFNYEAQQDKSGLPNDRFSAERPEGSISTLTIQRTEQRDSAMYRCASSLQLPRGGDEQFFGPGTRLTVL.

The chain carries TRBV7-6 and TRBJ1-3; 9 nucleotides line up with TRBD1. Germline CDR1 reads SGHVS; CDR2 reads FNYEAQ. CDR3 length equals 16 residues. The ends lost 5 bases at V and 0 bases at J; junction bases unmatched: 5. CDR3 protein: CASSATGGSSGNTIYF. CDR3 nucleotide sequence: TGTGCCAGCAGCGCAACAGGGGGCTCCTCTGGAAACACCATATATTTT.

The chain couples TRBV18 to TRBJ1-2; D might be TRBD1 (6 bases). Germline loops: CDR1 KGHSH, CDR2 LQKENI. This CDR3 is built from 14 residues. V dropped 3 bases and J dropped 7 bases, with 15 bases sitting between them. The CDR3 DNA reads TGTGCCAGCTCACCTCCGAACAGGGCGCGTGGCTACACCTTC. Protein product: CASSPPNRARGYTF. Looking up the rest from reference TRBV18 and TRBJ1-2 gives the full variable domain: NAGVMQNPRHLVRRRGQEARLRCSPMKGHSHVYWYRQLPEEGLKFMVYLQKENIIDESGMPKERFSAEFPKEGPSILRIQQVVRGDSAAYFCASSPPNRARGYTFGSGTRLTVV.

This CDR3 reads CASSLSRADNQPQHF. As DNA, the CDR3 is TGTGCCAGCAGCCTAAGCCGGGCCGACAATCAGCCCCAGCATTTT. V usage is TRBV6-5 and J usage is TRBJ1-5, with unresolved D. Germline CDR1 reads MNHEY; CDR2 reads SVGAGI. The CDR3 covers 15 residues. Trimming pared 6 bases from V and 3 bases from J, leaving 15 bases between.

V usage is TRBV5-6 and J usage is TRBJ2-7; 13 bases align to TRBD2. The trim removed 7 bases at V and 1 base at J, leaving 2 bases unmatched. This CDR3 has 14 amino acids. The germline V gene encodes CDR1 SGHDT and CDR2 YYEEEE. CDR3 sequence reads: CASRLAGGSYEQYF. CDR3 bases: TGTGCCAGCCGACTAGCGGGAGGATCCTACGAGCAGTACTTC.

The chain joins TRBV13 to TRBJ1-4, with 8 nucleotides matching TRBD1. V was clipped by 2 bases and J by 6 bases; unmatched bases: 8. Germline assignment: CDR1 PRHDT and CDR2 FYEKMQ (reference sequence). The CDR3 extends over 16 amino acids. The DNA for the CDR3 is TGTGCCAGCAGCTTATCACTTCAGGGGGCAGATGAAAAACTGTTTTTT. Residues: CASSLSLQGADEKLFF.

The chain recombines TRBV19 with TRBJ1-5, with D possibly matching TRBD1 (6 bases). Germline CDR1 LNHDA, CDR2 SQIVND (reference sequence). CDR3 length: 15 amino acids. The ends were cut back, 5 bases at V and 2 bases at J, with 13 bases in the middle. In DNA form, the CDR3 reads TGTGCCAGTAGTGACACAGGGCTCGGCAATCAGCCCCAGCATTTT. Protein product: CASSDTGLGNQPQHF.

The gene calls are TRBV11-2 and TRBJ2-7; D ambiguous. The CDR3 has 15 amino acids. Germline V gene sequence: CDR1 SGHAT, CDR2 FQNNGV. With 2 bases removed from V and 0 bases from J, the gap between germline ends came to 11 bases. This chain's CDR3 is CASSLTANPSYEQYF. The CDR3 bases are TGTGCCAGCAGCTTAACAGCCAATCCCTCCTACGAGCAGTACTTC.

The chain employs TRBV4-3 and TRBJ2-3; 10 positions agree with TRBD2. This CDR3 contains 14 residues. V lost 4 bases to trimming and J lost 5 bases; unmatched junction nucleotides: 3. Germline V gives CDR1 LGHNA, CDR2 YSLEER. The CDR3 bases are TGCGCCAGCAGCCGGGCTAGCGGGAGAGATACGCAGTATTTT. Encoded protein: CASSRASGRDTQYF.

The chain recombines TRBV5-5 with TRBJ2-1; 7 bases are shared with TRBD1. After removal of 2 bases from V and 7 bases from J, the junction contained 12 bases not matched to a gene. The CDR3 contains 16 residues. The V gene's germline CDR1 is SGHKS and CDR2 YYEKEE (reference sequence). The chain's CDR3 is CASSLSWQGVGNEQFF. The DNA of the CDR3 is TGTGCCAGCAGCTTATCCTGGCAGGGGGTAGGTAATGAGCAGTTCTTC.

The V call is TRBV9, the J call TRBJ2-7; 11 positions agree with TRBD1. This CDR3 comprises 14 residues. V shed 3 bases and J 9 bases; nucleotides not matched to a gene: 8. Germline V lookup: CDR1 SGDLS, CDR2 YYNGEE. CDR3 nucleotides: TGTGCCAGCAGCGCGTCCCGGGACAGGGGGGCGCAGTACTTC. The encoded protein is CASSASRDRGAQYF.

The rearrangement joins TRBV5-1 to TRBJ1-5; TRBD1 might be the D (5 bases). Trimming cost V 0 bases and J 7 bases, with 11 bases left between them. CDR3 size: 14 residues. Germline values: CDR1 SGHRS, CDR2 YFSETQ. CDR3 protein: CASSLDGRDQPQHF. The CDR3, as DNA: TGCGCCAGCAGCTTGGATGGTAGGGACCAGCCCCAGCATTTT. Complete variable domain (other parts from reference TRBV5-1 and TRBJ1-5): KAGVTQTPRYLIKTRGQQVTLSCSPISGHRSVSWYQQTPGQGLQFLFEYFSETQRNKGNFPGRFSGRQFSNSRSEMNVSTLELGDSALYLCASSLDGRDQPQHFGDGTRLSIL.